This T cell receptor (beta chain) is drawn from a study of cytomegalovirus exposure and HLA in healthy donors. Study findings and constraints: Analyzed later, most CMV-associated TCR beta chains appeared HLA-restricted.

This clone was picked up one time. The antigen is undetermined. Trimming removed 3 bases from V and 0 bases from J; junction bases left unmatched: 4. The germline gives CDR1 GTSNPN, CDR2 SVGIG (reference sequence). This CDR3 has 15 amino acids. The PCR employed 60 Vbeta primers together with 13 Jbeta primers. Generated by immunoSEQ multiplex PCR, the TCRdb table keeps only in-frame clones and is missing some. This sample carries around 130,000 clones, around 77% of them seen once, and the ten largest clones take approximately 0.86%. The TCR originated in a woman in her fifties or sixties in good health and CMV-seronegative. The J gene is TRBJ2-1, the V gene TRBV30; the match to TRBD1 covers 8 bases. The sample taken for sequencing was PBMCs. CDR3 sequence reads: CAWRRDRSSYNEQFF. The CDR3, as DNA: TGTGCCTGGAGGAGGGACAGGAGCTCCTACAATGAGCAGTTCTTC.